The 29 T cell receptor beta chains below all came from one sample that was sequenced in a study of metastatic and nonmetastatic thyroid tumors. MiXCR re-clonotyped the PCR reads for TCRdb. The sample lists some 7,200 clones; approximately 30% were seen once. Patients underwent thyroid surgery, and none had received any treatment before it. The sample was adjacent normal tissue. These receptors all come from a male donor with papillary thyroid cancer or a benign thyroid nodule (not recorded which). Some clones in this sample may be carry-over from other donors' samples.

The CDR3 DNA is TGCGCCAGCAGGATAATTGCGGGGCGCTACGAGCAGTACTTC. It codes for CASRIIAGRYEQYF. The chain has TRBV5-1 and TRBJ2-7; TRBD2 might be the D (6 bases). The germline V gene encodes CDR1 SGHRS and CDR2 YFSETQ. V gave up 5 bases and J gave up 3 bases, with 15 bases separating them. The CDR3 covers 14 residues.

For this clone: The conserved phenylalanine or tryptophan normally closing the CDR3 is absent here, so this likely arose from a read error. The limits of the CDR3 on the DNA are not certain, so only TCRdb's listed CDR3 is given. V is TRBV27 and J is TRBJ2-5; the table names TRBD2, a call not compared with the DNA. CDR1 is MNHEY, CDR2 SMNVEV, per germline (reference sequence). The CDR3 length is 18 residues, termini included. The CDR3 sequence is CASSPGTSGIVYQETKYL.

The rearrangement uses TRBV27 and TRBJ2-6; TRBD1 aligns across 10 bases. V gave up 4 bases and J gave up 2 bases; unmatched junction bases: 14. The CDR3 loop spans 20 amino acids. Germline loops: CDR1 MNHEY, CDR2 SMNVEV (reference sequence). CDR3 in DNA: TGTGCCAGCAGTTCCAAAATTTTCCGGGACAGGGGAGCTGGGGCCAACGTCCTGACTTTC. Protein product: CASSSKIFRDRGAGANVLTF.

The sample holds a few counts of this clone. Other DNA sequences in this specimen translate into the identical CDR3. The V and J genes are TRBV11-3 and TRBJ2-1; D is ambiguous. The CDR3 sequence is 13 residues long. V was trimmed by 1 base and J by 4 bases, leaving 5 bases between them. CDR1 is SGHNT and CDR2 is YENEEA in the germline V gene. This CDR3 reads CASSLGNYNEQFF. The CDR3 coding sequence is TGTGCCAGCAGCTTAGGGAATTACAATGAGCAGTTCTTC.

This clone appeared many times. The rearrangement uses TRBV18 and TRBJ2-7, with 10 bases that match TRBD1. V gave up 1 base and J gave up 4 bases; unmatched junction bases: 7. Germline lookup yields CDR1 KGHSH and CDR2 LQKENI. The CDR3 has 16 amino acids. The DNA for the CDR3 is TGTGCCAGCTCACCACAAGGGACAGGGGCGGGTTACGAGCAGTACTTC. Protein product: CASSPQGTGAGYEQYF.

The genes are TRBV27 and TRBJ2-1; the D gene is possibly TRBD1 (6 bases). Germline V lookup: CDR1 MNHEY, CDR2 SMNVEV (reference sequence). The ends were cut back, 10 bases at V and 6 bases at J, with 10 bases in the middle. The CDR3 contains 11 residues. The CDR3 DNA is TGTGCCAACCAGGGGTCCAATGAGCAGTTCTTC. Residues: CANQGSNEQFF.

This clone is medium-sized by share. This chain joins TRBV7-9 and TRBJ2-6; 7 bases map to TRBD1. The germline V gene has CDR1 SEHNR and CDR2 FQNEAQ (reference sequence). With V trimmed by 6 bases and J by 0 bases, 5 bases remained unmatched. This CDR3 has 16 amino acids. As DNA, the CDR3 is TGTGCCAGCAGACCGGGACAGAACTCTGGGGCCAACGTCCTGACTTTC. It specifies CASRPGQNSGANVLTF.

This clone has a handful of counts. V gene TRBV2 combines with J gene TRBJ1-3; D is uncertain. The germline V gene has CDR1 SNHLY and CDR2 FYNNEI. CDR3 length: 13 amino acids. Trimming took 7 bases from V and 3 from J, leaving 10 bases between them. Here the CDR3 DNA reads TGTGCCAGCAACAAGGTCTATGGAAACACCATATATTTT. Residues: CASNKVYGNTIYF.

This clone showed up just a few times. The chain couples TRBV19 to TRBJ2-1; D is unresolved. CDR3 length: 14 amino acids. Germline values: CDR1 LNHDA, CDR2 SQIVND (reference sequence). Trimming shortened V by 3 bases and J by 7 bases, and 13 bases separated the two germline ends. CDR3 amino acids: CASSIRAGSNEQFF. CDR3 DNA: TGTGCCAGTAGTATTCGGGCTGGATCAAATGAGCAGTTCTTC.

Only a few counts were recorded for this clone. The chain links TRBV6-9 to TRBJ2-7, with TRBD2 matching over 12 bases. The V segment lost 7 bases and the J segment 6 bases; nucleotides outside the gene matches: 10. The CDR3 extends over 15 amino acids. The germline V gene encodes CDR1 MNHGY and CDR2 SVAAGI. Written as DNA, the CDR3 is TGTGCCAGCACCGAGGGGCTAGCGGGAGGGGGCGAGCAGTACTTC. This gives the protein CASTEGLAGGGEQYF.

The CDR3: CASSLGGNANTGELFF. Written as DNA, the CDR3 is TGTGCCAGCAGCTTGGGGGGGAACGCGAACACCGGGGAGCTGTTTTTT. This chain uses TRBV7-8 with TRBJ2-2; TRBD2 aligns across 7 bases. The CDR3 length is 16 residues. J lost 0 bases, V lost 3 bases, and 4 bases had no gene match. Germline V gives CDR1 SGHVS, CDR2 FQNEAQ.

At least ten counts were recorded for this clone. The V call is TRBV20-1, the J call TRBJ2-7; D ambiguous. V lost 4 bases to trimming and J lost 0 bases, with 16 bases between them. The CDR3 totals 15 residues. Germline CDR1 and CDR2: DFQATT and SNEGSKA (reference sequence). The CDR3 protein is CSAKGILGDSYEQYF. In DNA, the CDR3 is TGCAGTGCTAAAGGGATTTTAGGAGACTCCTACGAGCAGTACTTC.

This clone occurred a few times. The chain couples TRBV6-1 to TRBJ2-6; no clear D gene. Germline assignment: CDR1 MNHNS and CDR2 SASEGT. This CDR3 has 16 residues. V lost 6 bases and J 0 bases, leaving 12 bases between the germline ends. CDR3 residues: CASRTGRTSGANVLTF. The CDR3 nucleotides read TGTGCCAGCAGAACCGGACGCACCTCTGGGGCCAACGTCCTGACTTTC.

The table lists this clone with a few counts. J is TRBJ2-1 and V is TRBV6-1; 9 bases fit TRBD2. The CDR3 consists of 16 residues. Germline V gene lookup returns CDR1 MNHNS and CDR2 SASEGT. After removal of 0 bases from V and 4 bases from J, the junction contained 4 bases not matched to a gene. Here the CDR3 DNA reads TGTGCCAGCAGTGAAGCTAGCGGGAGCCCTTACAATGAGCAGTTCTTC. Its protein product is CASSEASGSPYNEQFF.

The V and J genes are TRBV11-2 and TRBJ2-7; 7 bases align to TRBD1. CDR3 length: 14 residues. Per the germline V gene, CDR1 is SGHAT and CDR2 is FQNNGV. The junction had 5 bases not matched to a gene; V was cut back by 5 bases and J by 1 base. CDR3 nucleotides: TGTGCCAGCAGCCAGTCAGGGGGTTCCTACGAGCAGTACTTC. As protein: CASSQSGGSYEQYF. Full variable domain (missing parts from reference TRBV11-2 and TRBJ2-7): EAGVAQSPRYKIIEKRQSVAFWCNPISGHATLYWYQQILGQGPKLLIQFQNNGVVDDSQLPKDRFSAERLKGVDSTLKIQPAKLEDSAVYLCASSQSGGSYEQYFGPGTRLTVT.

The V gene is TRBV12-3 or TRBV12-4, the J gene TRBJ2-7; D possibly corresponds to TRBD2 (6 bases). V lost 3 bases and J lost 4, with 13 bases in between. There are 14 residues in the CDR3. The CDR3 DNA sequence: TGTGCCAGCAGTTTTTTCGGGAGTGGGTACGAGCAGTACTTC. Translation gives CASSFFGSGYEQYF.

This clone showed up many times. The J gene is TRBJ2-1, the V gene TRBV3-1; D is possibly TRBD2 (6 bases). The germline CDR1 and CDR2 sequences are LGHDT and YNNKEL (reference sequence). The length of the CDR3 is 14 residues. V lost 6 bases to trimming and J lost 4 bases, with 13 bases between them. CDR3 loop: CASRLKGLYNEQFF. The DNA of the CDR3 is TGTGCCAGCAGGTTAAAGGGACTTTACAATGAGCAGTTCTTC.

This clone was seen more than once but under ten times. The chain is built from TRBV6-1 and TRBJ1-1; 7 bases agree with TRBD1. Germline CDR1 is MNHNS and CDR2 is SASEGT. V gave up 7 bases and J gave up 0 bases; unmatched junction bases: 8. This CDR3 is 15 amino acids long. The chain's CDR3 is CASIDVGGLNTEAFF. CDR3 nucleotides: TGTGCCAGCATCGATGTAGGGGGCCTGAACACTGAAGCTTTCTTT.

CDR3 sequence reads: CASSRWPSGEIGEQYF. The CDR3 bases are TGTGCCAGCAGCCGCTGGCCTAGCGGGGAGATAGGGGAGCAGTACTTC. This rearrangement joins TRBV11-3 to TRBJ2-7, with TRBD2 matching over 9 bases. The CDR3 runs to 16 residues. Trimming cost V 5 bases and J 7 bases; bases outside gene matches: 15. Germline values: CDR1 SGHNT, CDR2 YENEEA.

This clone was seen only a few times. The chain has TRBV28 and TRBJ2-7; no clear D gene. V lost 3 bases and J lost 4, with 10 bases in between. The CDR3 loop spans 13 amino acids. Germline V gene lookup returns CDR1 MDHEN and CDR2 SYDVKM. The DNA of the CDR3 is TGTGCCAGCAGTTTCGCTTGGGATTACGAGCAGTACTTC. It translates to CASSFAWDYEQYF.

This chain joins TRBV19 and TRBJ1-2; 12 nucleotides line up with TRBD1. The CDR3 runs to 14 residues. Germline CDR1 LNHDA, CDR2 SQIVND (reference sequence). V shed 9 bases, J shed 7 bases, and the junction held 9 bases outside the gene matches. The CDR3 DNA sequence: TGTGCCAGCAGCTTAGGGACAGGGGGCTTTGGCTACACCTTC. It encodes CASSLGTGGFGYTF.

This clone is large (0.1 to 1%). The chain recombines TRBV6-1 with TRBJ1-1, with 7 bases that match TRBD1. After removal of 7 bases from V and 2 bases from J, the junction contained 10 bases not matched to a gene. CDR1 and CDR2 from the germline V gene are MNHNS and SASEGT. The CDR3 spans 15 residues. In DNA, the CDR3 is TGTGCCAGCATGGACCCCGGGACAGCCAACACTGAAGCTTTCTTT. Its protein is CASMDPGTANTEAFF.

This clone is deemed medium-sized (0.01 to 0.1%). The chain couples TRBV11-1 to TRBJ2-5; D not certain. CDR1 is SGHAT, CDR2 FQDESV, per germline (reference sequence). This CDR3 comprises 15 residues. Trimming removed 1 base at V and 2 bases at J, with 11 bases between. In DNA, the CDR3 is TGTGCCAGCAGCTTAGTGGTGACTCTGCAAGAGACCCAGTACTTC. It encodes CASSLVVTLQETQYF.

This clone appeared a few times. The rearrangement joins TRBV6-1 to TRBJ1-3; no clear D gene. The germline V gene encodes CDR1 MNHNS and CDR2 SASEGT. With 6 bases removed from V and 0 bases from J, the gap between germline ends came to 12 bases. The CDR3 has 15 amino acids. The CDR3 region has the DNA TGTGCCAGCAGCCCAGACGGAGACTCTGGAAACACCATATATTTT. Its translation is CASSPDGDSGNTIYF.

In its sample, this clone ranks as medium-sized. The rearrangement uses TRBV20-1 and TRBJ2-1, with a possible D match to TRBD1 (5 bases). The CDR3 is 15 residues long. Trimming cost V 5 bases and J 1 base, with 15 bases left between them. Germline loops: CDR1 DFQATT, CDR2 SNEGSKA (reference sequence). The CDR3 sequence is CSAFGARLSYNEQFF. The CDR3 DNA reads as TGCAGTGCTTTTGGGGCACGTCTTTCCTACAATGAGCAGTTCTTC.

V gene TRBV3-1 combines with J gene TRBJ2-7; no clear D gene. Trimming took 1 base from V and 7 from J, leaving 5 bases between them. Looked up from germline, CDR1 is LGHDT and CDR2 is YNNKEL (reference sequence). There are 11 residues in the CDR3. This chain's CDR3 is CASSQVQEQYF. CDR3 bases: TGTGCCAGCAGCCAAGTTCAGGAGCAGTACTTC.

The chain carries TRBV12-3 or TRBV12-4 and TRBJ1-2; D gene unclear. V was shortened by 10 bases and J by 1 base, with 13 bases between the two germline ends. The CDR3 is 13 residues long. Written as DNA, the CDR3 is TGTGCCACCACCCGATTGCATAACTATGGCTACACCTTC. This codes for CATTRLHNYGYTF.

Comments on this clone: Relative to the germline gene, one junction end is altered; a read error may explain this. The rearrangement uses TRBV20-1 and TRBJ1-5; tentative D call: TRBD1 (5 bases). CDR1 is DFQATT and CDR2 is SNEGSKA in the germline V gene (reference sequence). The CDR3 consists of 15 residues. CDR3 DNA sequence: TGCAGTGCTAGTGGTACAGGCGTTCAGCAATCAGCCCCATCATTT. Its translation: CSASGTGVQQSAPSF.

The V call is TRBV4-1, the J call TRBJ1-6; no clear D. The CDR3 runs 15 residues. The V end was cut by 2 bases, the J end by 9 bases, with 14 bases between. The V gene's germline CDR1 is MGHRA and CDR2 YSYEKL. CDR3 loop: CASSQYTEEGSPLHF. DNA of the CDR3: TGCGCCAGCAGCCAATACACCGAGGAGGGTTCACCCCTCCACTTT.